A single T cell receptor beta chain is shown here with its context. The antigen is undetermined. The CDR3 loop spans 13 amino acids. V lost 0 bases to trimming and J lost 4 bases, with 9 bases between them. CDR1 and CDR2 from the germline V gene are GTSNPN and SVGIG (reference sequence). Assay: immunoSEQ multiplex PCR; the TCRdb copy retains only in-frame clones and omits some. Of tens of thousands of clones listed, 60% to 80% were seen once; the top ten hold 20%. The data belong to a study of CD4 T cells in relation to SARS-CoV-2 and coronaviruses. Study details: PBMCs were cultured with antigen for nine to ten days before TCR beta sequencing. Study-wide results and caveats: In around 67% of donors, memory CD4+ clonotypes crossrecognized SARS-CoV-2 and at least one common cold coronavirus spike. Crossreactivity was assessed only for spike protein, not other viral proteins.

Sorted naive or memory CD4+ cells met CEF peptides for approximately ten days. The chain has TRBV30 and TRBJ1-2; no firm D call. Source material: memory CD4+ T cells from PBMCs, cultured in vitro. This clonotype was sampled from an adult with COVID-19. Here the CDR3 DNA reads TGTGCCTGGAGTGTTGGCAGGAGCTATGGCTACACCTTC. It specifies CAWSVGRSYGYTF.